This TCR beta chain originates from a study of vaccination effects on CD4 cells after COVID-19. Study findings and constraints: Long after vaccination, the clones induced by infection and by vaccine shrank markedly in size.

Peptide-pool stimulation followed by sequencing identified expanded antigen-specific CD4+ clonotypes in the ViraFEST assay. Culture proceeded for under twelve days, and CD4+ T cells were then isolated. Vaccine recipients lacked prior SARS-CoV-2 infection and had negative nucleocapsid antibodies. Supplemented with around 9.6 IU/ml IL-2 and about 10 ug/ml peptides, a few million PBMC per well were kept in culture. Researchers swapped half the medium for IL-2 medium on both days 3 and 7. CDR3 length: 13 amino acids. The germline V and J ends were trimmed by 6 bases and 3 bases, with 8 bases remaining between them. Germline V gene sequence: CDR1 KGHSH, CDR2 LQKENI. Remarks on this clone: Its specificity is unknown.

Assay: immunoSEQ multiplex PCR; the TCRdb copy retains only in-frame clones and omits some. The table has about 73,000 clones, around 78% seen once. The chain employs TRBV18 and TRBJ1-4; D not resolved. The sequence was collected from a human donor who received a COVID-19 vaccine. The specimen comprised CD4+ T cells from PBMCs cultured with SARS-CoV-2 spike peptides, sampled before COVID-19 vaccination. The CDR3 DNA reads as TGTGCCAGCTCGCGGTTGCCTAATGAAAAACTGTTTTTT. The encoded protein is CASSRLPNEKLFF.